This T cell receptor (beta chain) is drawn from a study of T cell repertoires in cytomegalovirus infection. Overall study: CMV infection together with matching HLA type was indicated by public TCR beta signatures.

TCRdb called the reads again in MiXCR, with one record for every CDR3 protein. The top ten hold around 42% of the sample, which has 80,000 to 130,000 distinct CDR3 sequences, 20% to 25% seen once. Study results and caveats: In two of eight donors, the top clonotype was HLA-C-restricted CMV-specific. Public TCR beta family frequency separated CMV-and-HLA carriers, including in an independent cohort.

V shed 7 bases and J shed 2 bases, with 17 bases lying between them. The CDR3 sequence is 15 residues long. Germline assignment: CDR1 MDHEN and CDR2 SYDVKM. This clonotype occurred a few times. What it binds is unknown. Material for sequencing was CD8+ T cells from PBMCs. The sequence derives from a human donor in good health (CMV status not recorded). Some clones in this sample may be carry-over from other donors' samples. This rearrangement joins TRBV28 to TRBJ1-1; D is perhaps TRBD1 (6 bases). The CDR3 DNA is TGTGCCAGCACCCCAACAGGGATCGGAAACACTGAAGCTTTCTTT. It specifies CASTPTGIGNTEAFF.